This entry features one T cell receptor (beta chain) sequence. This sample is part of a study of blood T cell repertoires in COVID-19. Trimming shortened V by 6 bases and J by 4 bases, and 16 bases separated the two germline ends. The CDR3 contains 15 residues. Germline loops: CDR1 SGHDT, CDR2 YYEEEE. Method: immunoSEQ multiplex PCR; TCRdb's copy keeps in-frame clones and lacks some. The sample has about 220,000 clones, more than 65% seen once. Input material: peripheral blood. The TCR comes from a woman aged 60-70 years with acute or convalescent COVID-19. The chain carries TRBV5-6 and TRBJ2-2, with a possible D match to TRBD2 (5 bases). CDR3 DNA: TGTGCCAGCAACAATCACGGGGTGGGCACCGGGGAGCTGTTTTTT. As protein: CASNNHGVGTGELFF.